Shown below are 27 T cell receptor beta chains from a single sample sequenced in a study of blood T cell repertoires in COVID-19. Profiled with immunoSEQ multiplex PCR; TCRdb holds only in-frame clones, not every one. This table holds approximately 200,000 clones, about 87% found once. Sample: peripheral blood. The source of these receptors is a woman aged 30 to 39 with acute or convalescent COVID-19.

The chain employs TRBV29-1 and TRBJ1-4; no firm D call. V lost 6 bases and J 0 bases, leaving 11 bases between the germline ends. The CDR3 consists of 14 residues. CDR1 SQVTM and CDR2 ANQGSEA come from the germline V gene. The CDR3 spells CSVYEIATNEKLFF. The CDR3 DNA sequence: TGCAGCGTCTACGAGATTGCAACTAATGAAAAACTGTTTTTT. Variable domain in full (rest from reference TRBV29-1 and TRBJ1-4): SAVISQKPSRDICQRGTSLTIQCQVDSQVTMMFWYRQQPGQSLTLIATANQGSEATYESGFVIDKFPISRPNLTFSTLTVSNMSPEDSSIYLCSVYEIATNEKLFFGSGTQLSVL.

J is TRBJ2-2 and V is TRBV4-1; D may be TRBD2 (5 bases). Germline lookup yields CDR1 MGHRA and CDR2 YSYEKL. Trimming stripped 4 bases from V and 3 bases from J, with 18 bases between. This CDR3 spans 17 amino acids. CDR3 DNA: TGCGCCAGCAGCCCCCAACTCAGCCCCGGGGACACCGGGGAGCTGTTTTTT. Residues: CASSPQLSPGDTGELFF.

The chain carries TRBV5-8 and TRBJ2-1; D possibly corresponds to TRBD2 (6 bases). The germline gives CDR1 SGHTS, CDR2 YDEGEE. Trimming stripped 0 bases from V and 3 bases from J, with 13 bases between. The CDR3 totals 16 residues. The CDR3 sequence is CASSLALGGYYNEQFF. The DNA of the CDR3 is TGTGCCAGCAGCTTGGCTTTGGGAGGATACTACAATGAGCAGTTCTTC.

This rearrangement joins TRBV6-5 to TRBJ1-5; D gene unclear. Germline CDR1 is MNHEY and CDR2 is SVGAGI. The CDR3 has 13 amino acids. The germline V and J ends were trimmed by 7 bases and 2 bases, with 9 bases remaining between them. CDR3 amino acids: CASTPEGNQPQHF. CDR3 sequence (DNA): TGTGCCAGCACCCCAGAGGGCAATCAGCCCCAGCATTTT.

This clone has a handful of counts. The V gene is TRBV3-1 (or the pseudogene TRBV3-2), the J gene TRBJ1-2; D is unclear. The CDR3 loop spans 12 amino acids. CDR1 and CDR2 (germline): LGHDT, YNNKEL (reference sequence). The V gene lost 7 bases and the J gene lost 7 bases, with 13 bases spanning the gap. CDR3 bases: TGTGCCAGCACGTCAGAAAGAGGTGGCTACACCTTC. It encodes CASTSERGGYTF.

This sequence joins TRBV5-1 and TRBJ1-1; D gene ambiguous. CDR3 length: 14 amino acids. V shed 4 bases and J shed 5 bases, with 15 bases lying between them. Germline V gene data show CDR1 as SGHRS and CDR2 as YFSETQ. The CDR3 region has the DNA TGCGCCAGCAGCCCGAAGGAGGGTGAGACTGAAGCTTTCTTT. This sequence encodes CASSPKEGETEAFF.

This chain joins TRBV7-9 and TRBJ2-7; D gene uncertain. The CDR3 length is 11 residues. V was pared by 6 bases and J by 2 bases, with 5 bases between. CDR1 and CDR2 from the germline V gene are SEHNR and FQNEAQ (reference sequence). CDR3 sequence (DNA): TGTGCCAGCAGTAGTGCCTACGAGCAGTACTTC. Translation gives CASSSAYEQYF.

The chain uses TRBV5-1 and TRBJ2-5; D possibly corresponds to TRBD2 (5 bases). Germline values: CDR1 SGHRS, CDR2 YFSETQ. V was trimmed by 5 bases and J by 0 bases, leaving 11 bases between them. CDR3 length: 14 residues. CDR3 bases: TGCGCCAGCAGTCGGGGAGCGTACCAAGAGACCCAGTACTTC. Translating gives CASSRGAYQETQYF.

This chain connects TRBV29-1 to TRBJ2-7; D unresolved. V lost 0 bases to trimming and J lost 7 bases, with 10 bases between them. CDR3 size: 12 residues. The germline CDR1 and CDR2 sequences are SQVTM and ANQGSEA. The DNA of the CDR3 is TGCAGCGTTGAAGATCACCGTAGAGAGCAGTACTTC. Its protein is CSVEDHRREQYF.

The CDR3 sequence: CASRSGTGTAFF. The CDR3 nucleotides are TGTGCCAGCAGATCCGGGACAGGAACTGCTTTCTTT. This chain joins TRBV10-3 and TRBJ1-1, with 8 bases identical to TRBD1. The CDR3 sequence is 12 residues long. With V trimmed by 10 bases and J by 11 bases, 12 bases remained unmatched. CDR1 and CDR2 (germline): ENHRY, SYGVKD.

This rearrangement joins TRBV14 to TRBJ1-4; a possible D gene is TRBD1 (5 bases). The CDR3 consists of 14 residues. Germline V gene data show CDR1 as SGHDN and CDR2 as FVKESK. Trimming left V 0 bases short and J 9 bases short, with 11 bases between. The CDR3 loop reads CASSQEGLPQKLFF. The CDR3 DNA reads TGTGCCAGCAGCCAAGAGGGGCTCCCGCAAAAACTGTTTTTT.

The CDR3 DNA is TGCGCCAGCAGCTTGGTAGGCAGGGGGGCCTACGAGCAGTACTTC. It translates to CASSLVGRGAYEQYF. J is TRBJ2-7 and V is TRBV5-1, with D perhaps matching TRBD1 (7 bases). V lost 0 bases to trimming and J lost 2 bases, with 12 bases between them. The CDR3 covers 15 residues. Germline V CDR1 and CDR2: SGHRS, YFSETQ.

The rearrangement uses TRBV7-8 and TRBJ2-3; 13 bases map to TRBD2. V was pared by 9 bases and J by 6 bases, with 9 bases of the junction left unmatched. The CDR3 extends over 15 amino acids. Germline values: CDR1 SGHVS, CDR2 FQNEAQ. CDR3 DNA: TGTGCCAGTCGAGGCGGACTAGCGGGAGTGGATACGCAGTATTTT. Amino acid sequence: CASRGGLAGVDTQYF.

The rearrangement uses TRBV11-2 and TRBJ2-2; TRBD2 is a possible D gene (5 bases). Germline CDR1 reads SGHAT; CDR2 reads FQNNGV. Between the trimmed V and J ends, which lost 4 bases and 6 bases, there was a span of 9 bases. This CDR3 is 13 amino acids long. The DNA for the CDR3 is TGTGCCAGCAGCTCCGCCGGGGCCGGGGAGCTGTTTTTT. Translating it yields CASSSAGAGELFF.

The table lists this clone with a count of one. The genes are TRBV29-1 and TRBJ2-1, with a possible D match to TRBD2 (6 bases). The V gene lost 7 bases and the J gene lost 9 bases, with 13 bases spanning the gap. Looked up from germline, CDR1 is SQVTM and CDR2 is ANQGSEA. The CDR3 runs to 11 residues. CDR3 region: CSGRAVTEQFF. The CDR3 DNA is TGCAGCGGGAGGGCCGTGACTGAGCAGTTCTTC.

CDR3 region: CASSRQGSNTGELFF. CDR3 sequence (DNA): TGTGCCAGCAGCAGACAGGGCTCGAACACCGGGGAGCTGTTTTTT. This sequence joins TRBV5-4 and TRBJ2-2, with 7 positions matching TRBD1. The CDR3 is 15 amino acids. The V gene's germline CDR1 is SGHNT and CDR2 YYREEE (reference sequence). The V segment lost 4 bases and the J segment 0 bases; nucleotides outside the gene matches: 3.

The CDR3 DNA sequence: TGTGCCAGCAGCCAAGATGGGGGGGATACGCAGTATTTT. It is translated as CASSQDGGDTQYF. This rearrangement joins TRBV14 to TRBJ2-3; a possible D gene is TRBD2 (6 bases). Per the germline V gene, CDR1 is SGHDN and CDR2 is FVKESK. This CDR3 spans 13 amino acids. V lost 0 bases and J 6 bases, leaving 7 bases between the germline ends. The variable domain in full, completed from reference TRBV14 and TRBJ2-3, reads EAGVTQFPSHSVIEKGQTVTLRCDPISGHDNLYWYRRVMGKEIKFLLHFVKESKQDESGMPNNRFLAERTGGTYSTLKVQPAELEDSGVYFCASSQDGGDTQYFGPGTRLTVL.

This chain joins TRBV6-5 and TRBJ2-7; 7 bases align to TRBD2. The CDR3 runs to 11 residues. The germline gives CDR1 MNHEY, CDR2 SVGAGI. J gave up 6 bases and V 4 bases, and 0 bases lay outside the gene matches. CDR3 sequence: CASSSGGEQYF. For the CDR3, the DNA is TGTGCCAGCAGTTCGGGGGGCGAGCAGTACTTC.

The chain combines TRBV28 with TRBJ1-1; D gene unclear. Between the trimmed V and J ends, which lost 2 bases and 7 bases, there was a span of 5 bases. In germline, CDR1 is MDHEN, CDR2 SYDVKM. The CDR3 extends over 11 amino acids. The CDR3 region is CASSLNGEAFF. Written as DNA, the CDR3 is TGTGCCAGCAGTTTAAACGGTGAAGCTTTCTTT.

The V call is TRBV28, the J call TRBJ2-5; 9 bases line up with TRBD2. Germline CDR1 reads MDHEN; CDR2 reads SYDVKM. The length of the CDR3 is 14 residues. Germline trimming cut 3 bases from V and 11 bases from J; bases unmatched to any gene: 10. CDR3 nucleotide sequence: TGTGCCAGCAGTTTGGCTGGACTAGCGAGTTTTCAGTACTTC. It yields the protein CASSLAGLASFQYF.

The chain uses TRBV21-1 and TRBJ1-1. TRBV21-1 is a recognized pseudogene. The length of the CDR3 is 14 residues. CDR3 nucleotide sequence: TGTGCCCCTTCCGCGCGGGATGAGGACACTGAAGCTTTCTTT. Protein: CAPSARDEDTEAFF.

The chain joins TRBV6-1 to TRBJ2-7; TRBD2 aligns across 9 bases. The CDR3 spans 12 residues. Germline lookup yields CDR1 MNHNS and CDR2 SASEGT. The V and J ends lost 4 bases and 7 bases, in that order; junction bases with no gene match: 2. CDR3 in DNA: TGTGCCAGCAGTGCAGCGGGGGGTGAGCAGTACTTC. Translation gives CASSAAGGEQYF.

V and J are TRBV25-1 and TRBJ1-2; a weak D match, TRBD1 (5 bases). Germline loops: CDR1 MGHDK, CDR2 SYGVNS. This CDR3 comprises 15 residues. Trimming stripped 4 bases from V and 5 bases from J, with 17 bases between. CDR3 residues: CASSGRDPGGYGYTF. The CDR3 region has the DNA TGTGCCAGCAGTGGGCGGGACCCCGGCGGTTATGGCTACACCTTC.

This chain joins TRBV30 and TRBJ1-2, with D tentatively TRBD1 (6 bases). CDR3 length: 11 amino acids. The V gene lost 5 bases and the J gene lost 8 bases, with 12 bases spanning the gap. The V gene's germline CDR1 is GTSNPN and CDR2 SVGIG (reference sequence). The CDR3: CAWHRVRGYTF. CDR3 coding DNA: TGTGCCTGGCACAGGGTCCGGGGCTACACCTTC. The whole variable domain, remainder taken from reference TRBV30 and TRBJ1-2, is SQTIHQWPATLVQPVGSPLSLECTVEGTSNPNLYWYRQAAGRGLQLLFYSVGIGQISSEVPQNLSASRPQDRQFILSSKKLLLSDSGFYLCAWHRVRGYTFGSGTRLTVV.

The chain combines TRBV28 with TRBJ2-2; 11 nucleotides agree with TRBD2. The CDR3 runs 15 residues. The germline V gene has CDR1 MDHEN and CDR2 SYDVKM. The V and J ends lost 7 bases and 8 bases, in that order; junction bases with no gene match: 9. The CDR3 DNA reads TGTGCCAGCACGTACGGGACTAGCGGTGGAGGGGAGCTGTTTTTT. Translating it yields CASTYGTSGGGELFF.

This rearrangement joins TRBV2 to TRBJ2-3; a weak D match, TRBD2 (5 bases). The germline gives CDR1 SNHLY, CDR2 FYNNEI. Trimming took off 8 bases at V and 14 bases at J, with 14 bases between the two ends. The CDR3 contains 10 residues. CDR3 DNA: TGTGCCAGCGGCGTCGGGGATAGGTATTTT. It translates to CASGVGDRYF.

This clone was observed a single time. The chain couples TRBV30 to TRBJ1-2; D call uncertain. V lost 7 bases and J lost 3, with 9 bases in between. CDR1 is GTSNPN, CDR2 SVGIG, per germline (reference sequence). The CDR3 has 11 residues. The CDR3 coding sequence is TGTGCCTACGACACCGACTATGGCTACACCTTC. It is translated as CAYDTDYGYTF.